Listed here are 12 T cell receptor beta chains from one sample, sequenced in a study of T-cell reconstitution after alpha-beta-depleted transplantation in children. The TCRbeta library incorporated unique molecular identifiers. TCRdb analysed the PCR reads with MiXCR anew, one entry per CDR3 protein. This table has more than 200,000 distinct CDR3 sequences, about 25% appearing once. Sequenced material: PBMCs, taken before TCRalphabeta/CD19-depleted stem cell transplant. The source is a girl aged 2-15 years with Fanconi anemia, due to receive a stem cell transplant.

This clonotype has a count of ten or more. The V gene is TRBV29-1, the J gene TRBJ2-2, with D perhaps matching TRBD2 (6 bases). The CDR3 totals 17 residues. Per germline, CDR1 SQVTM and CDR2 ANQGSEA. V was pared by 0 bases and J by 4 bases, with 18 bases between. The DNA of the CDR3 is TGCAGCGTTGAAGATCTGGGAACGGACTATAGCACCGGGGAGCTGTTTTTT. This sequence encodes CSVEDLGTDYSTGELFF.

The CDR3 region is CSARPTASEQYF. The CDR3 nucleotides are TGCAGTGCTAGACCGACAGCTAGCGAGCAGTACTTC. The chain combines TRBV20-1 with TRBJ2-7; maybe TRBD1 (5 bases). Trimming removed 2 bases at V and 6 bases at J, with 11 bases between. There are 12 residues in the CDR3. Germline CDR1 and CDR2: DFQATT and SNEGSKA (reference sequence).

This chain joins TRBV30 and TRBJ1-1; 8 bases agree with TRBD1. This CDR3 is 13 amino acids long. CDR1 and CDR2 (germline): GTSNPN, SVGIG (reference sequence). With 2 bases clipped from V and 3 bases from J, the junction kept 2 bases outside the gene matches. The CDR3 here is CAWSSTGDTEAFF. Written as DNA, the CDR3 is TGTGCCTGGAGTTCGACAGGGGACACTGAAGCTTTCTTT.

A word on this clonotype: A much larger clonotype is one base distant, so this may be a read error. CDR3 DNA: TGTGCCATCAGTTTTACGGGTCTTACGTGGTCTAGGGACACCGGGGAGCTGTTTTTT. Translating it yields CAISFTGLTWSRDTGELFF. This chain joins TRBV12-3 or TRBV12-4 and TRBJ2-2; D is unclear. The CDR3 runs to 19 residues.

This clonotype has a count of ten or more. This chain uses TRBV6-4 with TRBJ2-1, with 11 positions matching TRBD2. CDR3 length: 14 residues. Germline CDR1 and CDR2: MRHNA and SNTAGT. The V gene end was trimmed by 6 bases and the J gene end by 6 bases; junction bases not matched to a gene: 4. This CDR3 reads CASSLSGGANEQFF. CDR3 bases: TGTGCCAGCAGCCTTAGCGGGGGGGCCAATGAGCAGTTCTTC.

V usage is TRBV20-1 and J usage is TRBJ2-5; TRBD2 aligns across 11 bases. The CDR3 is 16 residues long. J gave up 4 bases and V 0 bases, and 7 bases lay outside the gene matches. Germline CDR1 and CDR2: DFQATT and SNEGSKA (reference sequence). The CDR3 DNA reads TGCAGTGCTAGAGATAGGAGGCTAGCGGGAGGAGAGACCCAGTACTTC. Amino acids: CSARDRRLAGGETQYF.

The chain has TRBV5-1 and TRBJ2-2; unclear D gene. In germline, CDR1 is SGHRS, CDR2 YFSETQ. This CDR3 contains 14 residues. V was trimmed by 5 bases and J by 0 bases, leaving 8 bases between them. CDR3 sequence (DNA): TGCGCCAGCAGGCGACGTACGAACACCGGGGAGCTGTTTTTT. Encoded protein: CASRRRTNTGELFF.

This clonotype was seen many times. V usage is TRBV12-5 and J usage is TRBJ2-1, with D hard to call. The V and J ends lost 3 bases and 5 bases respectively, with 5 bases between them. Germline loops: CDR1 LGHNT, CDR2 FRNRAP. The CDR3 covers 12 residues. The CDR3 is CASGLRDNEQFF. The CDR3 region has the DNA TGTGCTAGTGGTTTACGCGACAATGAGCAGTTCTTC.

The chain combines TRBV5-1 with TRBJ2-5; D is uncertain. In germline, CDR1 is SGHRS, CDR2 YFSETQ. CDR3 length: 12 residues. V was pared by 0 bases and J by 5 bases, with 5 bases between. The CDR3: CASSLEFETQYF. The CDR3 coding sequence is TGCGCCAGCAGCTTGGAGTTTGAGACCCAGTACTTC.

Ten or more counts support this clonotype. This chain links TRBV20-1 with TRBJ2-1; TRBD2 agrees at 10 bases. Germline V gene data show CDR1 as DFQATT and CDR2 as SNEGSKA (reference sequence). V gave up 1 base and J gave up 3 bases; unmatched junction bases: 3. This CDR3 spans 15 amino acids. CDR3 bases: TGCAGTGCTAGAGTCCAGCGGGAGGGCTACAATGAGCAGTTCTTC. Protein: CSARVQREGYNEQFF.

This clonotype was seen many times. The chain recombines TRBV7-2 with TRBJ2-7; TRBD1 aligns across 8 bases. CDR3 size: 14 residues. Germline-derived CDR1 and CDR2 are SGHTA and FQGNSA. Germline trimming cut 7 bases from V and 2 bases from J; bases unmatched to any gene: 7. CDR3 nucleotide sequence: TGTGCCAGCAAGGAGGACAGGGTAACCTACGAGCAGTACTTC. Its protein is CASKEDRVTYEQYF.

This clonotype appeared many times. V and J are TRBV7-9 and TRBJ2-7; TRBD1 aligns across 7 bases. The CDR3 has 14 residues. Germline V CDR1 and CDR2: SEHNR, FQNEAQ (reference sequence). J lost 4 bases, V lost 5 bases, and 8 bases had no gene match. Here the CDR3 reads CASSLSGQLYEQYF. The CDR3 bases are TGTGCCAGCAGCCTATCGGGACAGCTTTACGAGCAGTACTTC.